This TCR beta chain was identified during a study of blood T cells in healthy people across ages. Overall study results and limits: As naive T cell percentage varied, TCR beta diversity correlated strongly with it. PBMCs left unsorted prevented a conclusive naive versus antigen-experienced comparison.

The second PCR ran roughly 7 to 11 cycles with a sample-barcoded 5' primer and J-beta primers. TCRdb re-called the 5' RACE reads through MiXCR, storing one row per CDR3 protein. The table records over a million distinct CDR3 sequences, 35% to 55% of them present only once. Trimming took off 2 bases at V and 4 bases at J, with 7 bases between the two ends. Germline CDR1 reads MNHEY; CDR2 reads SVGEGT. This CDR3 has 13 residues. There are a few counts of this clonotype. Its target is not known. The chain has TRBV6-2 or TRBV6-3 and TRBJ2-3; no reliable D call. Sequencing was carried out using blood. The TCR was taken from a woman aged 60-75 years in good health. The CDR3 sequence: CASSYAISDTQYF. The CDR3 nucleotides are TGTGCCAGCAGTTACGCCATTTCAGATACGCAGTATTTT.